The 28 T cell receptor beta chains below were found in one sample sequenced in a study of T cell responses to AZD1222 COVID-19 vaccine. Generated by immunoSEQ multiplex PCR, the TCRdb table keeps only in-frame clones and is missing some. Of about 66,000 clones in the sample, under 95% were seen once. The sequencing used peripheral blood, collected 28 days after the second dose of the MenACWY control vaccine. These receptors came from an adult who received the MenACWY meningococcal vaccine as a control.

This sequence joins TRBV12-3 or TRBV12-4 and TRBJ1-2, with D unresolved. The CDR3 covers 13 residues. Trimming took off 3 bases at V and 0 bases at J, with 5 bases between the two ends. The CDR3 region has the DNA TGTGCCAGCAGTTTTGGGCCTAACTATGGCTACACCTTC. As protein: CASSFGPNYGYTF.

The chain couples TRBV28 to TRBJ1-6, with TRBD1 as a possible D gene (5 bases). This CDR3 contains 19 residues. V was cut by 6 bases and J by 0 bases, with 21 bases left in between. Germline V CDR1 and CDR2: MDHEN, SYDVKM. The CDR3: CASSSPGLLLSSYNSPLHF. The CDR3, as DNA: TGTGCCAGCAGCTCCCCGGGACTTCTACTGAGCTCCTATAATTCACCCCTCCACTTT.

J is TRBJ1-6 and V is TRBV28; D may be TRBD1 (6 bases). Germline loops: CDR1 MDHEN, CDR2 SYDVKM. The CDR3 totals 12 residues. Trimming shortened V by 6 bases and J by 12 bases, and 12 bases separated the two germline ends. CDR3 region: CASRGTTRPLHF. The CDR3 DNA reads TGTGCCAGCAGAGGGACAACTCGACCCCTCCACTTT.

The chain couples TRBV28 to TRBJ1-1; D call uncertain. CDR1 and CDR2 from the germline V gene are MDHEN and SYDVKM. This CDR3 spans 15 amino acids. The germline V and J ends were trimmed by 5 bases and 3 bases, with 16 bases remaining between them. CDR3 protein: CASSPYGELDTEAFF. Here the CDR3 DNA reads TGTGCCAGCAGTCCTTACGGGGAGTTGGACACTGAAGCTTTCTTT. The variable domain in full, with the rest retrieved from reference TRBV28 and TRBJ1-1, is DVKVTQSSRYLVKRTGEKVFLECVQDMDHENMFWYRQDPGLGLRLIYFSYDVKMKEKGDIPEGYSVSREKKERFSLILESASTNQTSMYLCASSPYGELDTEAFFGQGTRLTVV.

The chain has TRBV6-6 and TRBJ2-5, with a weak D call TRBD2 (5 bases). CDR3 length: 14 residues. Germline CDR1 reads MNHNY; CDR2 reads SVGAGI (reference sequence). Trimming left V 6 bases short and J 2 bases short, with 13 bases between. The CDR3 spells CASSPVSGQETQYF. DNA for the CDR3: TGTGCCAGCAGCCCGGTAAGCGGTCAAGAGACCCAGTACTTC.

This sequence joins TRBV25-1 and TRBJ1-1; 7 nucleotides agree with TRBD1. The junction had 4 bases not matched to a gene; V was cut back by 1 base and J by 8 bases. Germline V gene data show CDR1 as MGHDK and CDR2 as SYGVNS. This CDR3 has 13 residues. The CDR3 loop is CASSESRQGEAFF. The CDR3 DNA sequence: TGTGCCAGCAGTGAATCGCGACAGGGCGAAGCTTTCTTT.

The V call is TRBV9, the J call TRBJ2-1; a weak D match, TRBD2 (5 bases). Germline-derived CDR1 and CDR2 are SGDLS and YYNGEE. The CDR3 loop spans 12 amino acids. The germline V and J ends were trimmed by 2 bases and 6 bases, with 6 bases remaining between them. The DNA of the CDR3 is TGTGCCAGCAGCGTTGGGAGCAATGAGCAGTTCTTC. Translation gives CASSVGSNEQFF. The entire variable domain, with the rest obtained from reference TRBV9 and TRBJ2-1, is as follows: DSGVTQTPKHLITATGQRVTLRCSPRSGDLSVYWYQQSLDQGLQFLIQYYNGEERAKGNILERFSAQQFPDLHSELNLSSLELGDSALYFCASSVGSNEQFFGPGTRLTVL.

This chain links TRBV7-9 with TRBJ2-5, with D uncertain. Germline lookup yields CDR1 SEHNR and CDR2 FQNEAQ (reference sequence). CDR3 size: 14 residues. Trimming pared 1 base from V and 4 bases from J, leaving 10 bases between. CDR3 amino acids: CASSLEGTPETQYF. The DNA for the CDR3 is TGTGCCAGCAGCTTAGAGGGCACACCAGAGACCCAGTACTTC.

The V gene is TRBV7-9, the J gene TRBJ2-1, with D uncertain. CDR1 and CDR2 from the germline V gene are SEHNR and FQNEAQ (reference sequence). There are 12 residues in the CDR3. The V end lost 2 bases, the J end lost 8 bases, and 7 bases lay between the germline ends. The CDR3 loop reads CASSLSWDEQFF. The CDR3 DNA is TGTGCCAGCAGCTTATCCTGGGATGAGCAGTTCTTC.

The CDR3 sequence is CASSLAARNEQYF. DNA for the CDR3: TGTGCCAGCAGCTTAGCGGCTAGAAACGAGCAGTACTTC. The V gene is TRBV7-6, the J gene TRBJ2-7; D gene uncertain. The ends were cut back, 0 bases at V and 5 bases at J, with 8 bases in the middle. This CDR3 comprises 13 residues. The germline gives CDR1 SGHVS, CDR2 FNYEAQ.

CDR3 sequence: CSVERFEGVGGRTEAFF. The CDR3 coding sequence is TGCAGCGTTGAACGGTTCGAGGGGGTTGGTGGACGGACTGAAGCTTTCTTT. The chain is built from TRBV29-1 and TRBJ1-1; D might be TRBD1 (6 bases). Trimming pared 2 bases from V and 5 bases from J, leaving 24 bases between. The CDR3 sequence is 17 residues long. Germline assignment: CDR1 SQVTM and CDR2 ANQGSEA.

The V gene is TRBV5-4, the J gene TRBJ2-6; D gene ambiguous. The CDR3 runs to 14 residues. Germline assignment: CDR1 SGHNT and CDR2 YYREEE (reference sequence). The V end was cut by 5 bases, the J end by 4 bases, with 10 bases between. The CDR3 reads CASRVGGGANVLTF. The CDR3 bases are TGTGCCAGCAGGGTGGGTGGAGGGGCCAACGTCCTGACTTTC.

The chain joins TRBV6-5 to TRBJ2-1; D possibly corresponds to TRBD2 (6 bases). The length of the CDR3 is 15 residues. Trimming removed 2 bases at V and 5 bases at J, with 13 bases between. Germline V gene data show CDR1 as MNHEY and CDR2 as SVGAGI. The CDR3 reads CASSYSPGLHNEQFF. In nucleotides, the CDR3 is TGTGCCAGCAGTTACAGCCCAGGACTACACAATGAGCAGTTCTTC.

In its sample, this clone was seen once. This sequence joins TRBV28 and TRBJ1-5; D gene uncertain. V lost 7 bases to trimming and J lost 4 bases, with 14 bases between them. CDR3 size: 14 residues. The germline gives CDR1 MDHEN, CDR2 SYDVKM. The CDR3, as DNA: TGTGCCAGCATCGAGGGTCAGCAAAATCAGCCCCAGCATTTT. Its protein product is CASIEGQQNQPQHF.

V is TRBV7-9 and J is TRBJ1-1; D is uncertain. From germline, CDR1 is SEHNR and CDR2 FQNEAQ (reference sequence). With 5 bases removed from V and 12 bases from J, the gap between germline ends came to 16 bases. The CDR3 spans 12 residues. The CDR3 DNA sequence: TGTGCCAGCAGCAAGTGGGAGGGTAGGACTTTCTTT. Encoded protein: CASSKWEGRTFF.

This chain connects TRBV10-1 to TRBJ2-1; D is unclear. The CDR3 spans 13 residues. V was pared by 4 bases and J by 4 bases, with 8 bases between. Germline assignment: CDR1 WNHNN and CDR2 SYGVQD (reference sequence). CDR3 nucleotides: TGCGCCAGCAGTGTTGGCTATTACAATGAGCAGTTCTTC. Protein: CASSVGYYNEQFF.

The rearrangement uses TRBV25-1 and TRBJ2-5, with 7 nucleotides matching TRBD2. The CDR3 loop spans 17 amino acids. The germline V gene has CDR1 MGHDK and CDR2 SYGVNS. Unmatched junction bases numbered 11, after V lost 1 base and J lost 3 bases. The CDR3 DNA reads as TGTGCCAGCAGTGAATTGGCCCCTCCCCGGGGGGAAGAGACCCAGTACTTC. Translated: CASSELAPPRGEETQYF.

The chain has TRBV7-9 and TRBJ1-1; D uncertain. Germline CDR1 and CDR2: SEHNR and FQNEAQ (reference sequence). CDR3 length equals 14 residues. V was pared by 5 bases and J by 2 bases, with 12 bases between. As DNA, the CDR3 is TGTGCCAGCAGCCAGACGACCAGCAACACTGAAGCTTTCTTT. Protein sequence: CASSQTTSNTEAFF. Full variable domain (outside the CDR3, taken from reference TRBV7-9 and TRBJ1-1): DTGVSQNPRHKITKRGQNVTFRCDPISEHNRLYWYRQTLGQGPEFLTYFQNEAQLEKSRLLSDRFSAERPKGSFSTLEIQRTEQGDSAMYLCASSQTTSNTEAFFGQGTRLTVV.

The gene calls are TRBV2 and TRBJ1-3; D call uncertain. Trimming stripped 6 bases from V and 9 bases from J, with 12 bases between. CDR1 and CDR2 from the germline V gene are SNHLY and FYNNEI. CDR3 size: 12 residues. CDR3 region: CASSPGFPTIYF. CDR3 nucleotides: TGTGCCAGCAGCCCCGGCTTCCCCACCATATATTTT. Combining the CDR3 with reference TRBV2 and TRBJ1-3 gives the whole variable domain EPEVTQTPSHQVTQMGQEVILRCVPISNHLYFYWYRQILGQKVEFLVSFYNNEISEKSEIFDDQFSVERPDGSNFTLKIRSTKLEDSAMYFCASSPGFPTIYFGEGSWLTVV.

As DNA, the CDR3 is TGTGCCAGTAGTGCTGTCAGGGGGGACATTCAGTACTTC. It specifies CASSAVRGDIQYF. The gene calls are TRBV19 and TRBJ2-4, with D perhaps matching TRBD1 (7 bases). The CDR3 runs to 13 residues. CDR1 is LNHDA and CDR2 is SQIVND in the germline V gene (reference sequence). V lost 5 bases and J lost 8, with 13 bases in between. Full variable domain (remainder filled in from reference TRBV19 and TRBJ2-4): DGGITQSPKYLFRKEGQNVTLSCEQNLNHDAMYWYRQDPGQGLRLIYYSQIVNDFQKGDIAEGYSVSREKKESFPLTVTSAQKNPTAFYLCASSAVRGDIQYFGAGTRLSVL.

In this sample, this clone turned up a few times. The chain employs TRBV7-2 and TRBJ1-5; no firm D call. The CDR3 is 15 residues long. Germline values: CDR1 SGHTA, CDR2 FQGNSA. V lost 2 bases, J lost 4 bases, and 12 bases lay in between. This CDR3 reads CASSLLPNPNQPQHF. For the CDR3, the DNA is TGTGCCAGCAGCTTACTCCCGAACCCGAATCAGCCCCAGCATTTT.

The chain combines TRBV15 with TRBJ1-4; D may be TRBD1 (5 bases). CDR3 length: 15 residues. The germline V gene encodes CDR1 LNHNV and CDR2 YYDKDF (reference sequence). V was trimmed by 7 bases and J by 8 bases, leaving 20 bases between them. In DNA form, the CDR3 reads TGTGCCACCACCCCCCAAGGGGAGGGATGGGAAAAACTGTTTTTT. The encoded protein is CATTPQGEGWEKLFF. Based on the CDR3 plus reference TRBV15 and TRBJ1-4, the full variable domain is DAMVIQNPRYQVTQFGKPVTLSCSQTLNHNVMYWYQQKSSQAPKLLFHYYDKDFNNEADTPDNFQSRRPNTSFCFLDIRSPGLGDTAMYLCATTPQGEGWEKLFFGSGTQLSVL.

The gene calls are TRBV5-6 and TRBJ2-1; D assignment may be TRBD1 or TRBD2 (5 bases each). This CDR3 spans 18 amino acids. The ends were cut back, 4 bases at V and 4 bases at J, with 24 bases in the middle. Looked up from germline, CDR1 is SGHDT and CDR2 is YYEEEE. Here the CDR3 reads CASSPEAGTQVAYNEQFF. The CDR3 nucleotides read TGTGCCAGCAGCCCCGAAGCCGGGACGCAAGTAGCATACAATGAGCAGTTCTTC.

This clone was detected only once. This chain joins TRBV5-1 and TRBJ2-2, with D possibly TRBD1 on 5 matching bases. The V gene's germline CDR1 is SGHRS and CDR2 YFSETQ. This CDR3 is 15 amino acids long. V was pared by 2 bases and J by 1 base, with 9 bases between. CDR3 in DNA: TGCGCCAGCAGCTTCGTTCAGGGGAACACCGGGGAGCTGTTTTTT. Translated: CASSFVQGNTGELFF.

This chain connects TRBV9 to TRBJ2-5; unclear D gene. Per the germline V gene, CDR1 is SGDLS and CDR2 is YYNGEE. This CDR3 is built from 14 residues. V shed 0 bases and J shed 5 bases, with 11 bases lying between them. CDR3: CASSVGDSRETQYF. Here the CDR3 DNA reads TGTGCCAGCAGCGTAGGAGACTCTAGGGAGACCCAGTACTTC.

This clone was seen once. The chain links TRBV6-5 to TRBJ1-2; D is ambiguous. The CDR3 extends over 15 amino acids. Germline assignment: CDR1 MNHEY and CDR2 SVGAGI. Trimming removed 4 bases from V and 7 bases from J, with 19 bases in between. The CDR3 DNA follows: TGTGCCAGCAGTTTTTCGACCGGGTCCTCAGGTGGCTACACCTTC. It encodes CASSFSTGSSGGYTF.

This sequence joins TRBV25-1 and TRBJ2-1; D ambiguous. The CDR3 length is 14 residues. Germline loops: CDR1 MGHDK, CDR2 SYGVNS. V was trimmed by 10 bases and J by 7 bases, leaving 20 bases between them. The chain's CDR3 is CATTGSFTGNEQFF. The CDR3 DNA is TGTGCCACCACCGGAAGTTTCACTGGGAATGAGCAGTTCTTC.

The rearrangement joins TRBV28 to TRBJ1-2, with 10 positions matching TRBD1. V was pared by 6 bases and J by 4 bases, with 2 bases of the junction left unmatched. Germline assignment: CDR1 MDHEN and CDR2 SYDVKM. The CDR3 loop spans 13 amino acids. CDR3 coding DNA: TGTGCCAGCAGCAGGGACAGGGGCTATGGCTACACCTTC. Translation: CASSRDRGYGYTF.